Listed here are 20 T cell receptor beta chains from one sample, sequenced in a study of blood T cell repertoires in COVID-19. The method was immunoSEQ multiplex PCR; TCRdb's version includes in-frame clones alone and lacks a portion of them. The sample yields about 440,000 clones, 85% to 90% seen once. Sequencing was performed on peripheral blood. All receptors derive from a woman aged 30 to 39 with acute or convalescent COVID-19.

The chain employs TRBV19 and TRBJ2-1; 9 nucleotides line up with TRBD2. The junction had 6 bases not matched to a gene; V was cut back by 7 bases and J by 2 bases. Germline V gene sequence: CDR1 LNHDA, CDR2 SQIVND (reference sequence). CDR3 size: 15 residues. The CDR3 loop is CASIKAGGTYNEQFF. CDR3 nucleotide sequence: TGTGCCAGTATTAAAGCGGGGGGCACCTACAATGAGCAGTTCTTC.

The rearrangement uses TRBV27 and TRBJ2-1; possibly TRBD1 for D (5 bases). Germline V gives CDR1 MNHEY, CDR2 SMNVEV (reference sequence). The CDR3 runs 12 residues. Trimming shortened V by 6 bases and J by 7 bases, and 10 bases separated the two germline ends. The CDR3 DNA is TGTGCCAGCAGAGCAGGGTGGAATGAGCAGTTCTTC. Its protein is CASRAGWNEQFF.

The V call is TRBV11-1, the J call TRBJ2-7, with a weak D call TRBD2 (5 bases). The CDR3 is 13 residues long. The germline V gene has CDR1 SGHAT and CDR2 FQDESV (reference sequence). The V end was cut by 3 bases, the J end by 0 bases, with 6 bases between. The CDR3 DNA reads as TGTGCCAGCAGCTTTGGGAGCTCCTACGAGCAGTACTTC. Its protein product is CASSFGSSYEQYF.

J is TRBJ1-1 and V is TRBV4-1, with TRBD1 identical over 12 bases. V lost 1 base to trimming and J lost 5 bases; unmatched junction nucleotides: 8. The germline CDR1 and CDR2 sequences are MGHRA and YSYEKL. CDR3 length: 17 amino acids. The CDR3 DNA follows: TGCGCCAGCAGCCAAGGGGACAGGGGGCGGGTTGGTACTGAAGCTTTCTTT. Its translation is CASSQGDRGRVGTEAFF.

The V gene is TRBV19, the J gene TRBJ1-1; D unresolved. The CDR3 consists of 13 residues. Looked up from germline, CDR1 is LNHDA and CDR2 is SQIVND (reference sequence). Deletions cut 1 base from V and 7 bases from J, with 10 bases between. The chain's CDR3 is CASSIVLRDEAFF. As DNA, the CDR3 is TGTGCCAGTAGTATAGTTCTGAGAGATGAAGCTTTCTTT. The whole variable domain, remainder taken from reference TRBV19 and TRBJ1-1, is DGGITQSPKYLFRKEGQNVTLSCEQNLNHDAMYWYRQDPGQGLRLIYYSQIVNDFQKGDIAEGYSVSREKKESFPLTVTSAQKNPTAFYLCASSIVLRDEAFFGQGTRLTVV.

DNA for the CDR3: TGTGCCAGCAGCTCGTGGACAGGGACCGGGGAGCTGTTTTTT. Translated, it gives CASSSWTGTGELFF. The genes are TRBV7-9 and TRBJ2-2, with TRBD1 matching 8 bases. The V gene end was trimmed by 4 bases and the J gene end by 5 bases; junction bases not matched to a gene: 3. This CDR3 has 14 residues. Germline V gene data show CDR1 as SEHNR and CDR2 as FQNEAQ (reference sequence).

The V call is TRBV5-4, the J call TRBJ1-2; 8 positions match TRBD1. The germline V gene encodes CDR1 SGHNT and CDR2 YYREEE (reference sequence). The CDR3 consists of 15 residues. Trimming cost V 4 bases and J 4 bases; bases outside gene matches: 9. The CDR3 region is CASSLRPGTGYGYTF. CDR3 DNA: TGTGCCAGCAGCCTCCGTCCCGGGACAGGCTATGGCTACACCTTC.

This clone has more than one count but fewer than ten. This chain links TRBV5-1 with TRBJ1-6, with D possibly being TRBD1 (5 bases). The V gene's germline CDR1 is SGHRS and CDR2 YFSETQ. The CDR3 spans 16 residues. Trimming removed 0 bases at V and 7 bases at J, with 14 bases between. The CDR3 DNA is TGCGCCAGCAGCTTGGAATCCCAGGGCGACAATTCACCCCTCCACTTT. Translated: CASSLESQGDNSPLHF.

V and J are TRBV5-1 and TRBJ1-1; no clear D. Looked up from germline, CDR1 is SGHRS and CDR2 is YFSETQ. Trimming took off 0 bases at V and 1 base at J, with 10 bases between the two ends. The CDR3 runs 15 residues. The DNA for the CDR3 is TGCGCCAGCAGCTTGGATTCTCCTAGGAACACTGAAGCTTTCTTT. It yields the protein CASSLDSPRNTEAFF.

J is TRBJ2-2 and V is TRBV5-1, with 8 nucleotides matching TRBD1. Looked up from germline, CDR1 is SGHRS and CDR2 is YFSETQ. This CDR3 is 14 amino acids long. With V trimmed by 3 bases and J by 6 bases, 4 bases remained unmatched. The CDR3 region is CASSSTGEAGELFF. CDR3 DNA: TGCGCCAGCAGCTCGACAGGGGAGGCCGGGGAGCTGTTTTTT.

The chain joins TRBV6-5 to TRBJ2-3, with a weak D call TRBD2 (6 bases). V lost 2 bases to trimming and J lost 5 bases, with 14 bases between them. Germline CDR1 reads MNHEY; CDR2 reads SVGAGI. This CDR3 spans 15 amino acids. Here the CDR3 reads CASSYTSMGGDTQYF. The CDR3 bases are TGTGCCAGCAGTTACACTAGCATGGGGGGAGATACGCAGTATTTT.

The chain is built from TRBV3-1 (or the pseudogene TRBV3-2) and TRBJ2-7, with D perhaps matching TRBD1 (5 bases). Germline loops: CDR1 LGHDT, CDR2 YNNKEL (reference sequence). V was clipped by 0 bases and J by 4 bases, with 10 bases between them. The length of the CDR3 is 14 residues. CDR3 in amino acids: CASSQEGASYEQYF. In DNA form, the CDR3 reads TGTGCCAGCAGCCAAGAAGGGGCTTCGTACGAGCAGTACTTC.

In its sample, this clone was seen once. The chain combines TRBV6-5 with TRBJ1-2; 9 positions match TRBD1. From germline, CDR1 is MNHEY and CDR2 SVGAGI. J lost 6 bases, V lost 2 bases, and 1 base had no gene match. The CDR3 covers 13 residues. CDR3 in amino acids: CASSYRTGDGYTF. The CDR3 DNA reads TGTGCCAGCAGTTACCGGACAGGGGATGGCTACACCTTC.

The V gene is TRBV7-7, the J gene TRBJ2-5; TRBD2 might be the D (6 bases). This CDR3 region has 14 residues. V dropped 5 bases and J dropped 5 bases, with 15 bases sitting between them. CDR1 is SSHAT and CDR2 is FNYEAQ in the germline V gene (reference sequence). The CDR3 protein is CASSPVGAGETQYF. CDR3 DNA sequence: TGTGCCAGCAGCCCCGTTGGAGCGGGTGAGACCCAGTACTTC.

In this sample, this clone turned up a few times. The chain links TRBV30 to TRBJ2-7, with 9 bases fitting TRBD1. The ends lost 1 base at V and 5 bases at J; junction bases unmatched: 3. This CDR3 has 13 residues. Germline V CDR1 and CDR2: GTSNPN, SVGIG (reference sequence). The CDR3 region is CAWSAGQGHEQYF. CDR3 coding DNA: TGTGCCTGGAGTGCGGGACAGGGTCACGAGCAGTACTTC. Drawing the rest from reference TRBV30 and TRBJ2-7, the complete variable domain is SQTIHQWPATLVQPVGSPLSLECTVEGTSNPNLYWYRQAAGRGLQLLFYSVGIGQISSEVPQNLSASRPQDRQFILSSKKLLLSDSGFYLCAWSAGQGHEQYFGPGTRLTVT.

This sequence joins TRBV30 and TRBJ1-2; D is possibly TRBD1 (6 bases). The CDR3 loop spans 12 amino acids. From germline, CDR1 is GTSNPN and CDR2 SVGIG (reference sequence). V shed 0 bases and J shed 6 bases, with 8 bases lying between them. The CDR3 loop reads CAWSVQGDGYTF. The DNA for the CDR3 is TGTGCCTGGAGTGTACAGGGAGATGGCTACACCTTC.

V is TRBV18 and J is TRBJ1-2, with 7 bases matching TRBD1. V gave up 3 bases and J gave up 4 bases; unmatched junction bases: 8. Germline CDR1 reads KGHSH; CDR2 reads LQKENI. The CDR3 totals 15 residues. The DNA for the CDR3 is TGTGCCAGCTCACCTGATAACAGGGGAAGCTATGGCTACACCTTC. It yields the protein CASSPDNRGSYGYTF.

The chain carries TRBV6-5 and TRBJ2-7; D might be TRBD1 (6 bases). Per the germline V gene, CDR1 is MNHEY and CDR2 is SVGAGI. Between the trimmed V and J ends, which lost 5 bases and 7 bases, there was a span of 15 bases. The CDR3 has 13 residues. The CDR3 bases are TGTGCCAGCAGTCCTGAACCAGGGGCAGAGCAGTACTTC. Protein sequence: CASSPEPGAEQYF.

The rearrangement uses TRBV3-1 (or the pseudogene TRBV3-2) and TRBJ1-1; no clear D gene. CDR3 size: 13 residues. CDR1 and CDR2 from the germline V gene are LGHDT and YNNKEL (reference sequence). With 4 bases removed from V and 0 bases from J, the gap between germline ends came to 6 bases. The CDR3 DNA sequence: TGTGCCAGCAGCCTACTATTGAACACTGAAGCTTTCTTT. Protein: CASSLLLNTEAFF.

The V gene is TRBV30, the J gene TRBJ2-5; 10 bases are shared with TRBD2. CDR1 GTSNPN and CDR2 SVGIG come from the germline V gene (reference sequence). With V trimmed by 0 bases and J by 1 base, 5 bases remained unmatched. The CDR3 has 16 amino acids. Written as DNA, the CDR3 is TGTGCCTGGAGTGTAGGGAGCGGGGGGGGCCAAGAGACCCAGTACTTC. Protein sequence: CAWSVGSGGGQETQYF.